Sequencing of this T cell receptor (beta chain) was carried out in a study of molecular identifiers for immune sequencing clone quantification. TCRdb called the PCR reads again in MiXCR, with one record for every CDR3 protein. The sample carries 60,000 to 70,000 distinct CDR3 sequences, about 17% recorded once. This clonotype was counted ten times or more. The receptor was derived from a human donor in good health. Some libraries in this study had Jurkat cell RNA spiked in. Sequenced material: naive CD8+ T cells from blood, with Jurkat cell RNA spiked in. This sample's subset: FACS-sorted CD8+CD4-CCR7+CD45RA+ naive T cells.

This chain's CDR3 is CASILGGESYEQYF. CDR3 DNA sequence: TGTGCCAGCATTCTCGGGGGCGAATCCTACGAGCAGTACTTC. This chain links TRBV2 with TRBJ2-7, with D perhaps TRBD1 or TRBD2 (6 bases each). With 7 bases removed from V and 1 base from J, the gap between germline ends came to 14 bases. This CDR3 spans 14 amino acids. Germline lookup yields CDR1 SNHLY and CDR2 FYNNEI.